One sample yielded the 10 T cell receptor beta chains listed below, sequenced in a study of high-grade serous ovarian cancer treatment subgroups. Tumor tissue was taken before any definitive surgery or chemotherapy was given. TCRdb's copy holds only in-frame clones and misses some; the assay was immunoSEQ multiplex PCR. The sample contains 1,500 to 2,000 clones, more than 60% of which appear only once. Sample: tumor tissue. These receptors all stem from a human donor with high-grade serous ovarian cancer.

The chain couples TRBV11-2 to TRBJ1-6, with TRBD1 as a possible D gene (6 bases). The CDR3 has 16 amino acids. Germline CDR1 is SGHAT and CDR2 is FQNNGV. The V end lost 5 bases, the J end lost 6 bases, and 17 bases lay between the germline ends. CDR3 in amino acids: CASSPQSGASNSPLHF. As DNA, the CDR3 is TGTGCCAGCAGCCCCCAGTCGGGGGCGAGTAATTCACCCCTCCACTTT.

This clone was seen a handful of times. This rearrangement joins TRBV15 to TRBJ1-1, with TRBD1 matching over 9 bases. Germline values: CDR1 LNHNV, CDR2 YYDKDF (reference sequence). With 2 bases clipped from V and 0 bases from J, the junction kept 4 bases outside the gene matches. The CDR3 sequence is 16 residues long. The CDR3 loop reads CATSRPGQGMNTEAFF. The DNA for the CDR3 is TGTGCCACCAGCAGACCCGGACAGGGGATGAACACTGAAGCTTTCTTT.

This rearrangement joins TRBV15 to TRBJ2-7; 9 bases match TRBD1. CDR1 LNHNV and CDR2 YYDKDF come from the germline V gene (reference sequence). The CDR3 is made up of 13 amino acids. The trim removed 8 bases at V and 4 bases at J, leaving 6 bases unmatched. CDR3 nucleotide sequence: TGTGCCACCGCCACGGGACAGGGATACGAGCAGTACTTC. This sequence encodes CATATGQGYEQYF.

The rearrangement links TRBV19 to TRBJ1-5, with a weak D call TRBD1 (5 bases). This CDR3 spans 10 amino acids. Trimming took 11 bases from V and 4 from J, leaving 6 bases between them. Germline loops: CDR1 LNHDA, CDR2 SQIVND (reference sequence). The chain's CDR3 is CAGGNQPQHF. The CDR3 region has the DNA TGTGCCGGGGGGAATCAGCCCCAGCATTTT.

This clone appeared a single time. The chain carries TRBV19 and TRBJ2-2; 7 nucleotides line up with TRBD1. The length of the CDR3 is 14 residues. Trimming cost V 7 bases and J 5 bases; bases outside gene matches: 7. Looked up from germline, CDR1 is LNHDA and CDR2 is SQIVND (reference sequence). The CDR3 DNA is TGTGCCAGTACCAGACAGGGTTTTACCGGGGAGCTGTTTTTT. Translation gives CASTRQGFTGELFF.

This clone occurred once. The rearrangement joins TRBV9 to TRBJ2-7, with 7 bases aligning to TRBD1. After removal of 2 bases from V and 7 bases from J, the junction contained 9 bases not matched to a gene. The germline V gene has CDR1 SGDLS and CDR2 YYNGEE. The CDR3 loop spans 14 amino acids. CDR3 in amino acids: CASSVGTATLEQYF. In nucleotides, the CDR3 is TGTGCCAGCAGCGTCGGGACAGCTACGTTGGAGCAGTACTTC.

The genes are TRBV11-2 and TRBJ1-1; TRBD1 matches at 11 bases. CDR3 length: 14 residues. V was clipped by 5 bases and J by 4 bases; unmatched bases: 3. Germline lookup yields CDR1 SGHAT and CDR2 FQNNGV. As DNA, the CDR3 is TGTGCCAGCAGCGAGGACAGGGGGCCCACTGAAGCTTTCTTT. This gives the protein CASSEDRGPTEAFF.

CDR3 residues: CASSPRTSGSTDTQYF. The CDR3 region has the DNA TGCGCCAGCAGCCCCAGGACTAGCGGGAGCACAGATACGCAGTATTTT. The chain links TRBV4-1 to TRBJ2-3; the match to TRBD2 covers 11 bases. The V and J ends lost 4 bases and 0 bases, in that order; junction bases with no gene match: 3. CDR1 MGHRA and CDR2 YSYEKL come from the germline V gene. The CDR3 runs to 16 residues.

This clone occurred a few times. The chain links TRBV21-1 to TRBJ1-3; TRBD1, the table's D call, lacks a check against the DNA. TRBV21-1 is a pseudogene segment. The CDR3 runs 15 residues. The DNA for the CDR3 is TGTGCCAGCAGCAAAGCCGGGACAGGGGGAAACACCATATATTTT. The encoded protein is CASSKAGTGGNTIYF.

The chain links TRBV7-9 to TRBJ2-3, with 10 bases matching TRBD2. Germline trimming cut 1 base from V and 6 bases from J; bases unmatched to any gene: 16. CDR1 is SEHNR, CDR2 FQNEAQ, per germline (reference sequence). The CDR3 spans 19 residues. CDR3 nucleotides: TGTGCCAGCAGCTTAGTTGGCCTAGCGGGAGTTCCCCGCTTGGATACGCAGTATTTT. It codes for CASSLVGLAGVPRLDTQYF.